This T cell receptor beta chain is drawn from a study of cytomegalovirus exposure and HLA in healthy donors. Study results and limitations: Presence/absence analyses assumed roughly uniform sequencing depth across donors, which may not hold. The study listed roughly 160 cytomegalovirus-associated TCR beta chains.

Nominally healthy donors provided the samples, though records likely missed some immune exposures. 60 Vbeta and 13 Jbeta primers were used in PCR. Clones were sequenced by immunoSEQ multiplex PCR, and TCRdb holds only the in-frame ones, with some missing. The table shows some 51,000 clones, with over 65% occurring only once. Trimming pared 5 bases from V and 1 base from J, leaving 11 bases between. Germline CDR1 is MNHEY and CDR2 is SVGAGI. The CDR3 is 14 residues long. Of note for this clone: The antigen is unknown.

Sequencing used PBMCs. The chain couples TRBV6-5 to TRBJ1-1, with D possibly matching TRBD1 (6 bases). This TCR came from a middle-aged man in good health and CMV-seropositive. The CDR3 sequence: CASSQLTGNTEAFF. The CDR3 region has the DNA TGTGCCAGCAGTCAATTGACAGGGAACACTGAAGCTTTCTTT.